The TCR beta chain described here comes from a study of control samples from healthy donors and cancer patients. Sequenced by immunoSEQ multiplex PCR; TCRdb stores in-frame clones only, minus some. The sample includes about 410,000 clones, around 90% of them seen just once. The CDR3 runs to 14 residues. Deletions cut 1 base from V and 4 bases from J, with 10 bases between. Germline V gives CDR1 MDHEN, CDR2 SYDVKM. Source material: PBMCs. The chain uses TRBV28 and TRBJ1-2, with D possibly TRBD1 on 5 matching bases. The sequence derives from a man aged 40-55 years with head and neck cancer. CDR3 DNA: TGTGCCAGCAGTTTATTGGGACCTGCCTATGGCTACACCTTC. Its protein is CASSLLGPAYGYTF.